This TCR beta chain was found in a study of T cell repertoires in cytomegalovirus infection (dated by TCRdb to the late 2010s). At the level of the whole study: Donor HLA type was relevant to the analysis, because carriage of CMV infection together with the matching HLA type was indicated by public TCR beta signatures. Broader findings and caveats from the paper: The ex vivo response was dominated by HLA-C-restricted CMV-specific TCR beta clonotypes, which also provided the single most frequent clonotype in two of eight donors. In both this cohort and an independent cohort of a few hundred donors, the cumulative frequency of public TCR beta family members distinguished carriers of CMV infection plus the relevant HLA type.

This clonotype has just a few counts. Its recognized antigen is unknown. No much larger clonotype is one base removed from it; base qualities were not supplied. The germline V gene encodes CDR1 DFQATT and CDR2 SNEGSKA (reference sequence). From the cysteine through the phenylalanine, the CDR3 covers 13 amino acids. The kept DNA is CDR3 alone, 39 bases in frame from the first base. V is clipped by 0 bases and J by 5 bases, and the sequence between their germline boundaries is 10 bases long. Sequencing instrument: Illumina HiSeq 1500. Starting from the raw public reads, TCRdb applied fastp trimming at Q25, assembled clones with MiXCR and retained in-frame beta chains. Rows matching on CDR3 protein sequence are summarized as one entry with the most common DNA and genes. For this sample the table gives roughly 500,000 distinct CDR3 sequences, of which about 11% were detected only once. The ten largest account for about 9.4% of the sample.

Here the chain combines TRBV20-1 and TRBJ2-5, with no confident D gene call. The sample comprised PBMCs. This TCR was recovered from a human donor in good health (CMV status not recorded). Some clones in this sample may be carry-over from other donors' samples. Read as DNA, the sequence is TGCAGTGCTAGAGAGGTTTCAAGTGAGACCCAGTACTTC. It codes for CSAREVSSETQYF.